These 17 T cell receptor beta chains came from one sample sequenced in a study of shared clonotypes between healthy human individuals. Clones were read by immunoSEQ multiplex PCR, and TCRdb kept only the in-frame ones, dropping some. Of about 680,000 clones listed, about three quarters are singletons. Sequenced sample: memory CD4+ T cells sorted from blood. The subset is: CD45RA-negative fraction. The receptors here all came from a woman aged 30 to 39 in good health.

The chain carries TRBV28 and TRBJ1-6; D may be TRBD1 (5 bases). Germline V gene sequence: CDR1 MDHEN, CDR2 SYDVKM. This CDR3 contains 13 residues. Trimming took 10 bases from V and 9 from J, leaving 16 bases between them. CDR3 DNA: TGTGCCACCGGCGGGGGTCCGGGTTCACCCCTCCACTTT. It is translated as CATGGGPGSPLHF.

The chain has TRBV6-5 and TRBJ2-7; D unresolved. Germline V gene lookup returns CDR1 MNHEY and CDR2 SVGAGI. V lost 2 bases and J 0 bases, leaving 11 bases between the germline ends. The CDR3 extends over 15 amino acids. The CDR3, as DNA: TGTGCCAGCAGTTACACTTCTGGTAGCTCCTACGAGCAGTACTTC. It encodes CASSYTSGSSYEQYF.

The V call is TRBV7-9, the J call TRBJ2-7, with 7 positions matching TRBD2. Germline V gives CDR1 SEHNR, CDR2 FQNEAQ (reference sequence). The CDR3 contains 15 residues. Trimming removed 2 bases from V and 5 bases from J; junction bases left unmatched: 9. For the CDR3, the DNA is TGTGCCAGCAGCTTAAGTGGGCGGGAGTTTGACGAGCAGTACTTC. It specifies CASSLSGREFDEQYF.

This chain connects TRBV6-6 to TRBJ1-1; no clear D. The CDR3 is 14 amino acids. Germline CDR1 MNHNY, CDR2 SVGAGI (reference sequence). The V end lost 6 bases, the J end lost 5 bases, and 16 bases lay between the germline ends. The CDR3 sequence: CASRPSSRGTEAFF. The CDR3 coding sequence is TGTGCCAGCAGACCTAGCAGCAGAGGAACTGAAGCTTTCTTT.

This clone has just a few counts. The CDR3 sequence is CASSGPGLGSYEQYF. CDR3 sequence (DNA): TGTGCCAGCAGTGGACCGGGACTAGGGTCCTACGAGCAGTACTTC. The chain has TRBV2 and TRBJ2-7; 8 nucleotides line up with TRBD2. This CDR3 spans 15 amino acids. J was trimmed by 1 base and V by 4 bases; bases with no gene match: 6. The germline V gene has CDR1 SNHLY and CDR2 FYNNEI.

The chain recombines TRBV11-1 with TRBJ2-7; 7 bases match TRBD1. The CDR3 covers 15 residues. Per the germline V gene, CDR1 is SGHAT and CDR2 is FQDESV (reference sequence). Trimming removed 3 bases from V and 6 bases from J; junction bases left unmatched: 11. CDR3 in DNA: TGTGCCAGCAGCTTTCCCGGGGTAGGGGGCGTCGAGCAGTACTTC. Amino acids: CASSFPGVGGVEQYF.

This clone came up a few times. The chain's CDR3 is CASSLGLGQDTQYF. The CDR3, as DNA: TGTGCCAGCAGCTTAGGACTAGGGCAAGATACGCAGTATTTT. The chain couples TRBV5-5 to TRBJ2-3, with 7 positions matching TRBD2. The V gene's germline CDR1 is SGHKS and CDR2 YYEKEE (reference sequence). V gave up 2 bases and J gave up 5 bases; unmatched junction bases: 5. The CDR3 runs to 14 residues. The full variable domain, rest sourced from reference TRBV5-5 and TRBJ2-3, is DAGVTQSPTHLIKTRGQQVTLRCSPISGHKSVSWYQQVLGQGPQFIFQYYEKEERGRGNFPDRFSARQFPNYSSELNVNALLLGDSALYLCASSLGLGQDTQYFGPGTRLTVL.

V usage is TRBV19 and J usage is TRBJ1-5, with 10 bases lining up with TRBD1. This CDR3 region has 16 residues. Germline lookup yields CDR1 LNHDA and CDR2 SQIVND (reference sequence). The trim removed 2 bases at V and 6 bases at J, leaving 7 bases unmatched. CDR3: CASSIYRDRGAQPQHF. The CDR3 coding sequence is TGTGCCAGTAGTATATACCGGGACAGGGGAGCTCAGCCCCAGCATTTT. Combining the CDR3 with reference TRBV19 and TRBJ1-5 gives the whole variable domain DGGITQSPKYLFRKEGQNVTLSCEQNLNHDAMYWYRQDPGQGLRLIYYSQIVNDFQKGDIAEGYSVSREKKESFPLTVTSAQKNPTAFYLCASSIYRDRGAQPQHFGDGTRLSIL.

The CDR3 DNA reads as TGTGCCAGCAGCTTATATGGGGGGGGCACAGATACGCAGTATTTT. Its protein is CASSLYGGGTDTQYF. The chain has TRBV7-3 and TRBJ2-3; TRBD2 matches at 7 bases. The J segment lost 1 base and the V segment lost 2 bases, leaving 3 bases of the junction unmatched. From germline, CDR1 is SGHTA and CDR2 FQGTGA. The CDR3 is 15 amino acids.

This rearrangement joins TRBV5-1 to TRBJ2-2; D is uncertain. This CDR3 spans 12 amino acids. Germline lookup yields CDR1 SGHRS and CDR2 YFSETQ. V lost 4 bases, J lost 6 bases, and 7 bases lay in between. CDR3 sequence: CASSPGPGELFF. The CDR3 DNA follows: TGCGCCAGCAGCCCGGGCCCCGGGGAGCTGTTTTTT.

The count of this clone is one. At the DNA level, this CDR3 is encoded by other sequences in the same sample as well. This rearrangement joins TRBV4-1 to TRBJ1-5; D gene unclear. Germline CDR1 is MGHRA and CDR2 is YSYEKL. Trimming took 3 bases from V and 1 from J, leaving 7 bases between them. This CDR3 has 14 residues. CDR3 region: CASSQVGSNQPQHF. CDR3 sequence (DNA): TGCGCCAGCAGCCAGGTTGGGAGCAATCAGCCCCAGCATTTT.

This clone has just a few counts. The V call is TRBV14, the J call TRBJ2-1; D is perhaps TRBD2 (6 bases). The CDR3 loop spans 16 amino acids. Germline CDR1 and CDR2: SGHDN and FVKESK. The V and J ends lost 6 bases and 3 bases respectively, with 18 bases between them. The CDR3 spells CASSSVGRAFYNEQFF. DNA for the CDR3: TGTGCCAGCAGTTCGGTCGGGAGAGCGTTCTACAATGAGCAGTTCTTC. Together with reference TRBV14 and TRBJ2-1, the CDR3 gives the full variable domain: EAGVTQFPSHSVIEKGQTVTLRCDPISGHDNLYWYRRVMGKEIKFLLHFVKESKQDESGMPNNRFLAERTGGTYSTLKVQPAELEDSGVYFCASSSVGRAFYNEQFFGPGTRLTVL.

The CDR3: CASTGYTDTQYF. The CDR3 DNA sequence: TGTGCCAGCACCGGTTACACAGATACGCAGTATTTT. V gene TRBV11-2 combines with J gene TRBJ2-3; D gene unclear. V lost 7 bases and J lost 2, with 7 bases in between. CDR1 and CDR2 from the germline V gene are SGHAT and FQNNGV. There are 12 residues in the CDR3.

The rearrangement links TRBV6-5 to TRBJ2-2, with D possibly matching TRBD1 (6 bases). This CDR3 region has 15 residues. Per germline, CDR1 MNHEY and CDR2 SVGAGI. Trimming cost V 7 bases and J 6 bases, with 18 bases left between them. CDR3 protein: CASKRNRESAGELFF. The CDR3 DNA reads TGTGCCAGCAAGCGGAACAGGGAAAGCGCCGGGGAGCTGTTTTTT.

This chain links TRBV11-2 with TRBJ2-7; maybe TRBD1 (5 bases). Germline CDR1 and CDR2: SGHAT and FQNNGV. V was shortened by 1 base and J by 3 bases, with 10 bases between the two germline ends. The CDR3 runs 14 residues. Written as DNA, the CDR3 is TGTGCCAGCAGCTTAGTGCGGCAGGGCTACGAGCAGTACTTC. It codes for CASSLVRQGYEQYF.

This chain's CDR3 is CATSSLAGDFGANVLTF. CDR3 DNA sequence: TGTGCCACCAGCAGTTTAGCGGGAGACTTTGGGGCCAACGTCCTGACTTTC. V gene TRBV15 combines with J gene TRBJ2-6, with 9 bases fitting TRBD2. Germline CDR1 is LNHNV and CDR2 is YYDKDF (reference sequence). J lost 3 bases, V lost 3 bases, and 6 bases had no gene match. The CDR3 contains 17 residues.

This clone was counted a single time. The chain joins TRBV28 to TRBJ2-7; tentatively, D is TRBD1 (5 bases). This CDR3 is 13 amino acids long. The V gene's germline CDR1 is MDHEN and CDR2 SYDVKM. Trimming removed 7 bases at V and 2 bases at J, with 12 bases between. The DNA of the CDR3 is TGTGCCAGCACGCCCGGACAAACCTACGAGCAGTACTTC. Translated, it gives CASTPGQTYEQYF.